Below, one T cell receptor (beta chain) is given with its context. Study processing details: Nucleated cell counts were estimated from reference gene primer amplification. Some clones are missing from TCRdb's copy, which holds only in-frame ones; the method was immunoSEQ multiplex PCR. That table gives V, J and clone size, and the DNA gave D and trimming. Here the sample spans some 700,000 clones, about 87% being singletons. CDR3 length equals 14 residues. Germline lookup yields CDR1 SGHAT and CDR2 FQNNGV. The V end lost 6 bases, the J end lost 2 bases, and 13 bases lay between the germline ends. This record comes from a study of blood T cell repertoires in COVID-19. The overall study: Samples representing acute and convalescent COVID-19 were sourced from the United States, Italy and Spain. Sample material is recorded as cDNA or gDNA derived from T cells, B-cell-depleted T cells, or PBMCs.

The clonotype was recovered from a woman between 18 and 29 years old with acute or convalescent COVID-19. The sample was peripheral blood. V is TRBV11-2 and J is TRBJ1-1; D is ambiguous. The CDR3 DNA sequence: TGTGCCAGCAGACCTACAGTGGGCAACACTGAAGCTTTCTTT. It encodes CASRPTVGNTEAFF.